These 31 T cell receptor beta chains originate from one sample sequenced in a study of shared clonotypes between healthy human individuals. This table comes from immunoSEQ multiplex PCR, and its TCRdb copy is limited to in-frame clones, with some not included. The sample has roughly 1.5 million clones, approximately 98% seen once; the top ten hold approximately 0.44%. The sample consisted of naive CD4+ T cells sorted from blood. Subset: CD45RA+ positively selected. The receptors were sampled from a man aged 25-40 years in good health.

This chain joins TRBV6-5 and TRBJ2-7; tentative D call: TRBD2 (5 bases). Germline CDR1 reads MNHEY; CDR2 reads SVGAGI. The CDR3 contains 14 residues. V was pared by 5 bases and J by 0 bases, with 11 bases between. The CDR3 DNA reads TGTGCCAGCAGTCAGCGGTCCAGCTCCTACGAGCAGTACTTC. This codes for CASSQRSSSYEQYF.

This chain connects TRBV15 to TRBJ1-2; D gene uncertain. CDR1 and CDR2 (germline): LNHNV, YYDKDF (reference sequence). V was trimmed by 3 bases and J by 3 bases, leaving 11 bases between them. This CDR3 is built from 14 residues. The CDR3 DNA is TGTGCCACCAGCAGGCCCCCAGACTACTATGGCTACACCTTC. Encoded protein: CATSRPPDYYGYTF.

The V call is TRBV25-1, the J call TRBJ2-5; D uncertain. Trimming took 3 bases from V and 4 from J, leaving 15 bases between them. CDR1 is MGHDK, CDR2 SYGVNS, per germline. This CDR3 region has 15 residues. The CDR3 DNA sequence: TGTGCCAGCAGTGAGGGCAGCGCGTTGGCAGAGACCCAGTACTTC. Translated: CASSEGSALAETQYF. The full variable domain, its missing parts supplied by reference TRBV25-1 and TRBJ2-5, is EADIYQTPRYLVIGTGKKITLECSQTMGHDKMYWYQQDPGMELHLIHYSYGVNSTEKGDLSSESTVSRIRTEHFPLTLESARPSHTSQYLCASSEGSALAETQYFGPGTRLLVL.

V and J are TRBV5-6 and TRBJ1-5; TRBD1 matches 7 bases. Trimming at V came to 0 bases and at J to 6 bases, leaving 6 bases not matched to a gene. Germline CDR1 and CDR2: SGHDT and YYEEEE. The CDR3 consists of 15 residues. The CDR3 coding sequence is TGTGCCAGCAGCTTGGACAGGGGATTGAGTCAGCCCCAGCATTTT. Its protein product is CASSLDRGLSQPQHF.

The chain has TRBV7-9 and TRBJ2-7, with 8 bases that match TRBD1. V lost 3 bases and J lost 0; bases outside the gene matches: 10. The CDR3 sequence is 17 residues long. Germline V gives CDR1 SEHNR, CDR2 FQNEAQ (reference sequence). CDR3 bases: TGTGCCAGCAGCTTGGCCAGGGGGCAGGTGAGCTCCTACGAGCAGTACTTC. Translating gives CASSLARGQVSSYEQYF.

The rearrangement joins TRBV18 to TRBJ1-1; 8 nucleotides line up with TRBD1. The CDR3 totals 13 residues. The V gene end was trimmed by 8 bases and the J gene end by 0 bases; junction bases not matched to a gene: 2. The germline V gene encodes CDR1 KGHSH and CDR2 LQKENI. CDR3: CASGQGLNTEAFF. The CDR3 DNA follows: TGTGCCAGCGGACAGGGCTTGAACACTGAAGCTTTCTTT.

The rearrangement joins TRBV18 to TRBJ2-5; D may be TRBD1 or TRBD2 (5 bases each). Germline CDR1 is KGHSH and CDR2 is LQKENI. V was cut by 6 bases and J by 0 bases, with 20 bases left in between. The CDR3 runs 17 residues. The CDR3 loop reads CASSPGQRALYQETQYF. The DNA of the CDR3 is TGTGCCAGCTCCCCGGGGCAGAGGGCCCTGTACCAAGAGACCCAGTACTTC.

The CDR3 spells CATSRPTGQLGELFF. The CDR3, as DNA: TGTGCCACCAGCAGACCTACAGGGCAACTGGGGGAGCTGTTTTTT. V and J are TRBV15 and TRBJ2-2; TRBD1 is a possible D gene (6 bases). CDR1 is LNHNV, CDR2 YYDKDF, per germline (reference sequence). The CDR3 is 15 amino acids. Trimming took off 2 bases at V and 8 bases at J, with 15 bases between the two ends.

This clone was seen only once. V is TRBV12-5 and J is TRBJ2-3, with 8 bases fitting TRBD2. V lost 10 bases, J lost 0 bases, and 6 bases stayed unmatched. This CDR3 region has 14 residues. The germline V gene has CDR1 LGHNT and CDR2 FRNRAP. The CDR3 here is CATSGSTSTDTQYF. As DNA, the CDR3 is TGTGCTACGAGCGGGAGTACTAGCACAGATACGCAGTATTTT. Using reference TRBV12-5 and TRBJ2-3 for the parts outside the CDR3, the full variable domain is DARVTQTPRHKVTEMGQEVTMRCQPILGHNTVFWYRQTMMQGLELLAYFRNRAPLDDSGMPKDRFSAEMPDATLATLKIQPSEPRDSAVYFCATSGSTSTDTQYFGPGTRLTVL.

The V and J genes are TRBV18 and TRBJ1-2, with D unresolved. This CDR3 region has 13 residues. Germline CDR1 KGHSH, CDR2 LQKENI. V lost 6 bases to trimming and J lost 7 bases, with 15 bases between them. CDR3 protein: CASSPKFGVGYTF. The CDR3 DNA is TGTGCCAGCTCTCCCAAGTTCGGGGTTGGCTACACCTTC.

The rearrangement links TRBV27 to TRBJ1-2, with TRBD1 matching 7 bases. V gave up 3 bases and J gave up 5 bases; unmatched junction bases: 9. The CDR3 is made up of 15 amino acids. Per germline, CDR1 MNHEY and CDR2 SMNVEV (reference sequence). Written as DNA, the CDR3 is TGTGCCAGCAGTTTGGTCGGGACAGACCTGTATGGCTACACCTTC. It codes for CASSLVGTDLYGYTF.

This chain connects TRBV5-1 to TRBJ2-3, with D possibly TRBD2 on 6 matching bases. CDR1 and CDR2 (germline): SGHRS, YFSETQ. Trimming took off 4 bases at V and 4 bases at J, with 25 bases between the two ends. The CDR3 length is 18 residues. In nucleotides, the CDR3 is TGCGCCAGCAGCCGGGGGTCTGTTGGTAGAGTTGGTCCAGATACGCAGTATTTT. Protein sequence: CASSRGSVGRVGPDTQYF. Drawing the rest from reference TRBV5-1 and TRBJ2-3, the complete variable domain is KAGVTQTPRYLIKTRGQQVTLSCSPISGHRSVSWYQQTPGQGLQFLFEYFSETQRNKGNFPGRFSGRQFSNSRSEMNVSTLELGDSALYLCASSRGSVGRVGPDTQYFGPGTRLTVL.

The chain carries TRBV7-2 and TRBJ2-7; D gene uncertain. The CDR3 is 15 residues long. Germline CDR1 is SGHTA and CDR2 is FQGNSA. Trimming pared 5 bases from V and 5 bases from J, leaving 19 bases between. The CDR3 DNA is TGTGCCAGCAGCCTCCGACCCATTGGCGTAAACGAGCAGTACTTC. It translates to CASSLRPIGVNEQYF.

The V and J genes are TRBV7-2 and TRBJ2-6; possibly TRBD1 for D (6 bases). The CDR3 runs 17 residues. The germline V gene has CDR1 SGHTA and CDR2 FQGNSA. The V end was cut by 7 bases, the J end by 4 bases, with 20 bases between. CDR3 sequence (DNA): TGTGCCAGCATCTTGCTTATAGCAGGGGACGGGGCCAACGTCCTGACTTTC. It codes for CASILLIAGDGANVLTF. Supplemented by reference TRBV7-2 and TRBJ2-6, the full variable domain reads GAGVSQSPSNKVTEKGKDVELRCDPISGHTALYWYRQSLGQGLEFLIYFQGNSAPDKSGLPSDRFSAERTGGSVSTLTIQRTQQEDSAVYLCASILLIAGDGANVLTFGAGSRLTVL.

The chain is built from TRBV6-1 and TRBJ1-5; the D gene is possibly TRBD1 (6 bases). Per germline, CDR1 MNHNS and CDR2 SASEGT. Trimming left V 4 bases short and J 6 bases short, with 10 bases between. This CDR3 has 13 amino acids. The CDR3 region is CASSVYRVQPQHF. The CDR3 region has the DNA TGTGCCAGCAGTGTTTACAGGGTTCAGCCCCAGCATTTT.

J is TRBJ2-1 and V is TRBV27, with D possibly being TRBD1 (6 bases). The germline CDR1 and CDR2 sequences are MNHEY and SMNVEV (reference sequence). V lost 5 bases to trimming and J lost 2 bases, with 19 bases between them. The CDR3 has 17 residues. DNA for the CDR3: TGTGCCAGCAGTCCCGCCGCCGGGACAAGGGCCTACAATGAGCAGTTCTTC. This codes for CASSPAAGTRAYNEQFF.

The chain uses TRBV7-2 and TRBJ2-7, with 7 nucleotides matching TRBD1. V shed 1 base and J 4 bases; nucleotides not matched to a gene: 10. The CDR3 consists of 16 residues. Germline lookup yields CDR1 SGHTA and CDR2 FQGNSA. The CDR3: CASSLGQGAQEYEQYF. The DNA for the CDR3 is TGTGCCAGCAGCTTAGGACAGGGTGCCCAGGAGTACGAGCAGTACTTC.

The J gene is TRBJ1-1, the V gene TRBV7-9; no firm D call. The germline V and J ends were trimmed by 1 base and 3 bases, with 9 bases remaining between them. The germline CDR1 and CDR2 sequences are SEHNR and FQNEAQ (reference sequence). This CDR3 is built from 14 residues. The CDR3 loop reads CASSLGGVDTEAFF. The CDR3, as DNA: TGTGCCAGCAGCTTAGGTGGAGTTGACACTGAAGCTTTCTTT.

This clone appeared once. The chain uses TRBV1 and TRBJ2-7; the table's D call, TRBD2, has no DNA check behind it. TRBV1 is deemed a pseudogene. CDR3 length: 15 amino acids. The CDR3 nucleotides read TGCACCAGCAGCTTGGGACTAGCGGGATCTAACGAGCAGTACTTC. This gives the protein CTSSLGLAGSNEQYF.

In its sample, this clone was seen once. The V gene is TRBV18, the J gene TRBJ2-2; TRBD1 matches at 9 bases. The V gene end was trimmed by 3 bases and the J gene end by 3 bases; junction bases not matched to a gene: 5. The CDR3 is 16 amino acids. Germline-derived CDR1 and CDR2 are KGHSH and LQKENI. CDR3 amino acids: CASSPTGGWDTGELFF. CDR3 DNA: TGTGCCAGCTCACCTACAGGGGGCTGGGACACCGGGGAGCTGTTTTTT.

This chain connects TRBV10-3 to TRBJ2-5, with 8 positions matching TRBD2. Germline CDR1 is ENHRY and CDR2 is SYGVKD. There are 14 residues in the CDR3. V shed 0 bases and J 3 bases; nucleotides not matched to a gene: 0. This CDR3 reads CAISESRGEETQYF. Here the CDR3 DNA reads TGTGCCATCAGTGAGTCGCGGGGGGAAGAGACCCAGTACTTC.

This clone showed up just a few times. The chain employs TRBV7-2 and TRBJ2-2; 7 bases are a match to TRBD1. V trimming: 5 bases; J trimming: 6 bases; junction bases outside the gene matches: 3. The germline gives CDR1 SGHTA, CDR2 FQGNSA. The CDR3 extends over 13 amino acids. This chain's CDR3 is CASSPTGPGELFF. The CDR3 DNA reads TGTGCCAGCAGCCCGACAGGGCCCGGGGAGCTGTTTTTT.

This sequence joins TRBV19 and TRBJ2-3, with D hard to call. CDR1 LNHDA and CDR2 SQIVND come from the germline V gene (reference sequence). CDR3 length: 15 amino acids. V was pared by 4 bases and J by 2 bases, with 13 bases between. The CDR3 region has the DNA TGTGCCAGTAGTACCCTTCCTTCCTACACAGATACGCAGTATTTT. This translates into CASSTLPSYTDTQYF. Full variable domain (outside the CDR3, taken from reference TRBV19 and TRBJ2-3): DGGITQSPKYLFRKEGQNVTLSCEQNLNHDAMYWYRQDPGQGLRLIYYSQIVNDFQKGDIAEGYSVSREKKESFPLTVTSAQKNPTAFYLCASSTLPSYTDTQYFGPGTRLTVL.

CDR3: CASSDDPFDQPQHF. The CDR3 DNA reads TGTGCCAGCAGTGATGACCCCTTTGATCAGCCCCAGCATTTT. V usage is TRBV9 and J usage is TRBJ1-5; no reliable D call. Germline-derived CDR1 and CDR2 are SGDLS and YYNGEE. CDR3 size: 14 residues. Deletions cut 5 bases from V and 5 bases from J, with 14 bases between. The variable domain in full, with the rest retrieved from reference TRBV9 and TRBJ1-5, is DSGVTQTPKHLITATGQRVTLRCSPRSGDLSVYWYQQSLDQGLQFLIQYYNGEERAKGNILERFSAQQFPDLHSELNLSSLELGDSALYFCASSDDPFDQPQHFGDGTRLSIL.

The chain combines TRBV28 with TRBJ2-5; D gene unclear. The germline CDR1 and CDR2 sequences are MDHEN and SYDVKM. Deletions cut 2 bases from V and 4 bases from J, with 14 bases between. The CDR3 runs 15 residues. The CDR3 loop reads CASSLPGSSRETQYF. The CDR3, as DNA: TGTGCCAGCAGTTTACCAGGCAGCTCCCGAGAGACCCAGTACTTC. The whole variable domain, filled in from reference TRBV28 and TRBJ2-5, reads DVKVTQSSRYLVKRTGEKVFLECVQDMDHENMFWYRQDPGLGLRLIYFSYDVKMKEKGDIPEGYSVSREKKERFSLILESASTNQTSMYLCASSLPGSSRETQYFGPGTRLLVL.

This chain joins TRBV7-2 and TRBJ1-1; perhaps TRBD1 as D (5 bases). The ends were cut back, 1 base at V and 4 bases at J, with 13 bases in the middle. The CDR3 extends over 15 amino acids. Germline loops: CDR1 SGHTA, CDR2 FQGNSA. DNA of the CDR3: TGTGCCAGCAGCTTAGAGCCAGGGTTTGCCACTGAAGCTTTCTTT. Translated: CASSLEPGFATEAFF. Combining the CDR3 with reference TRBV7-2 and TRBJ1-1 gives the whole variable domain GAGVSQSPSNKVTEKGKDVELRCDPISGHTALYWYRQSLGQGLEFLIYFQGNSAPDKSGLPSDRFSAERTGGSVSTLTIQRTQQEDSAVYLCASSLEPGFATEAFFGQGTRLTVV.

Worth noting for this clone: Other nucleotide sequences in the sample specify the same CDR3. This sequence joins TRBV9 and TRBJ2-1; D not resolved. CDR1 is SGDLS and CDR2 is YYNGEE in the germline V gene. The CDR3 has 14 residues. V dropped 3 bases and J dropped 1 base, with 8 bases sitting between them. In DNA, the CDR3 is TGTGCCAGCAGCGGAGAATTTTCCTACAATGAGCAGTTCTTC. Amino acids: CASSGEFSYNEQFF.

This chain links TRBV2 with TRBJ2-7; D remains ambiguous. Per the germline V gene, CDR1 is SNHLY and CDR2 is FYNNEI. This CDR3 is 11 amino acids long. V was shortened by 7 bases and J by 6 bases, with 10 bases between the two germline ends. The CDR3 spells CASKDFLEQYF. CDR3 nucleotides: TGTGCCAGCAAGGATTTTCTCGAGCAGTACTTC.

J is TRBJ2-6 and V is TRBV5-8; D not resolved. The CDR3 runs 15 residues. The V gene lost 6 bases and the J gene lost 1 base, with 11 bases spanning the gap. Germline V gene sequence: CDR1 SGHTS, CDR2 YDEGEE. In DNA form, the CDR3 reads TGTGCCAGCATGGGAAGTCTGTCTGGGGCCAACGTCCTGACTTTC. Protein: CASMGSLSGANVLTF.

The chain employs TRBV7-2 and TRBJ2-7; D not resolved. Trimming removed 5 bases from V and 3 bases from J, with 17 bases in between. The CDR3 is 15 residues long. Germline V gene sequence: CDR1 SGHTA, CDR2 FQGNSA. CDR3 loop: CASSLGSTPFYEQYF. In nucleotides, the CDR3 is TGTGCCAGCAGCCTAGGTTCGACACCCTTCTACGAGCAGTACTTC.

The chain employs TRBV5-5 and TRBJ1-4; D is ambiguous. CDR3 length: 15 residues. V lost 0 bases and J lost 0, with 6 bases in between. Germline V lookup: CDR1 SGHKS, CDR2 YYEKEE (reference sequence). CDR3 DNA sequence: TGTGCCAGCAGCTTGGGAGAGACAACTAATGAAAAACTGTTTTTT. It is translated as CASSLGETTNEKLFF.